This T cell receptor beta chain was captured in a study of cytomegalovirus exposure and HLA in healthy donors. Study-level points and caveats: The records held CMV serostatus as the only immune exposure information.

The junction had 3 bases not matched to a gene; V was cut back by 4 bases and J by 6 bases. CDR3 length: 14 residues. Per germline, CDR1 SGDLS and CDR2 YYNGEE. Remarks on this clone: What it binds is unknown.

The PCR ran on 60 Vbeta and 13 Jbeta primers. Sequenced by immunoSEQ multiplex PCR; TCRdb stores in-frame clones only, minus some. The sample lists 150,000 to 200,000 clones, over 70% occurring once. The rearrangement links TRBV9 to TRBJ1-5; 11 positions match TRBD1. The sequenced sample was PBMCs. This clonotype was sampled from a woman aged 50 to 65 in good health and CMV-seronegative. The CDR3 DNA reads as TGTGCCAGCAGCCCGGGACAGGGGGTTCAGCCCCAGCATTTT. Amino acid sequence: CASSPGQGVQPQHF.